The 8 T cell receptor beta chains reported below all come from one sample, sequenced in a study of T cells in Graves' hyperthyroidism and ophthalmopathy. Amplified regions were TCR beta CDR3 sequences from RNA transcripts. In the first-round RT-PCR of the TCR CDR3, the HTBI primer set was used. TCRdb recomputed calls from the multiplex PCR reads with MiXCR, one row per CDR3 protein. The sample holds around 400,000 distinct CDR3 sequences, roughly 25% seen once. Source material: blood. Receptors originate from a man aged 45-60 years with Graves' hyperthyroidism.

The J gene is TRBJ2-7, the V gene TRBV19; 7 bases map to TRBD1. CDR1 LNHDA and CDR2 SQIVND come from the germline V gene (reference sequence). This CDR3 contains 15 residues. V shed 5 bases and J 3 bases; nucleotides not matched to a gene: 10. CDR3 region: CASSETGRRYYEQYF. CDR3 nucleotides: TGTGCCAGTAGTGAGACAGGGCGGAGGTACTACGAGCAGTACTTC.

The gene calls are TRBV27 and TRBJ2-7; TRBD2 aligns across 7 bases. V dropped 0 bases and J dropped 7; count of bases not matched to a gene: 9. CDR1 and CDR2 from the germline V gene are MNHEY and SMNVEV (reference sequence). This CDR3 region has 15 residues. The CDR3 region is CASSLSPSGSGEQYF. CDR3 nucleotide sequence: TGTGCCAGCAGTTTATCGCCTAGCGGATCTGGAGAGCAGTACTTC.

This clonotype has just a few counts. V gene TRBV5-1 combines with J gene TRBJ2-1; TRBD2 matches at 13 bases. J gave up 6 bases and V 3 bases, and 0 bases lay outside the gene matches. The CDR3 spans 14 residues. Germline values: CDR1 SGHRS, CDR2 YFSETQ. The CDR3 region is CASSWTSGSNEQFF. The CDR3 bases are TGCGCCAGCAGCTGGACTAGCGGGAGCAATGAGCAGTTCTTC.

This clonotype has just a few counts. The chain links TRBV19 to TRBJ2-3, with 13 bases fitting TRBD2. CDR1 and CDR2 from the germline V gene are LNHDA and SQIVND (reference sequence). J lost 1 base, V lost 5 bases, and 6 bases had no gene match. This CDR3 has 17 residues. CDR3 protein: CASSAWTSGRGTDTQYF. CDR3 sequence (DNA): TGTGCCAGTAGTGCCTGGACTAGCGGGAGAGGCACAGATACGCAGTATTTT.

The chain couples TRBV29-1 to TRBJ2-2; D is perhaps TRBD2 (6 bases). This CDR3 is built from 13 residues. Germline values: CDR1 SQVTM, CDR2 ANQGSEA. Trimming removed 5 bases at V and 6 bases at J, with 13 bases between. The CDR3 sequence: CSVSSGEAGELFF. DNA of the CDR3: TGCAGCGTTTCGTCGGGAGAGGCCGGGGAGCTGTTTTTT.

This clonotype was recorded many times. V and J are TRBV7-9 and TRBJ2-5, with 8 bases identical to TRBD2. Germline V gives CDR1 SEHNR, CDR2 FQNEAQ (reference sequence). The CDR3 has 14 amino acids. After removal of 5 bases from V and 5 bases from J, the junction contained 7 bases not matched to a gene. CDR3 residues: CASSLGLGWETQYF. CDR3 nucleotide sequence: TGTGCCAGCAGCCTGGGACTAGGCTGGGAGACCCAGTACTTC.

The J gene is TRBJ1-2, the V gene TRBV7-9; the match to TRBD1 covers 10 bases. J gave up 4 bases and V 8 bases, and 10 bases lay outside the gene matches. CDR3 length equals 15 residues. Germline lookup yields CDR1 SEHNR and CDR2 FQNEAQ (reference sequence). The CDR3 spells CASGQGDRTTYGYTF. The CDR3 nucleotides read TGTGCCAGCGGACAGGGGGACAGGACCACCTATGGCTACACCTTC. The variable domain in full, with the rest retrieved from reference TRBV7-9 and TRBJ1-2, is DTGVSQNPRHKITKRGQNVTFRCDPISEHNRLYWYRQTLGQGPEFLTYFQNEAQLEKSRLLSDRFSAERPKGSFSTLEIQRTEQGDSAMYLCASGQGDRTTYGYTFGSGTRLTVV.

This clonotype was seen ten or more times. The chain uses TRBV7-9 and TRBJ2-1, with 14 bases identical to TRBD2. The V and J ends lost 5 bases and 8 bases, in that order; junction bases with no gene match: 5. The CDR3 has 15 residues. The germline CDR1 and CDR2 sequences are SEHNR and FQNEAQ (reference sequence). DNA for the CDR3: TGTGCCAGCAGCCTCGGGACTAGCGGGAGTCATGAGCAGTTCTTC. Amino acids: CASSLGTSGSHEQFF.